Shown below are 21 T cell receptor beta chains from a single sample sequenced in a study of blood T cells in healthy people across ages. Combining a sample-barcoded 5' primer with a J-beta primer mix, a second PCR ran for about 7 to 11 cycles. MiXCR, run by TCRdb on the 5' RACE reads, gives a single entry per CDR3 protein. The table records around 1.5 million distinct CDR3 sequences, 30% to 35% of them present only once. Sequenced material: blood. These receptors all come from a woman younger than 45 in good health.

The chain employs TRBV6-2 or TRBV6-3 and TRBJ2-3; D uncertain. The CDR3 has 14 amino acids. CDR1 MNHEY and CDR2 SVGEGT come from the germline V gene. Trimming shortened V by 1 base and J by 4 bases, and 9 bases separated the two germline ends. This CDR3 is CASSYWTVADTQYF. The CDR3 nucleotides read TGTGCCAGCAGTTACTGGACGGTAGCAGATACGCAGTATTTT.

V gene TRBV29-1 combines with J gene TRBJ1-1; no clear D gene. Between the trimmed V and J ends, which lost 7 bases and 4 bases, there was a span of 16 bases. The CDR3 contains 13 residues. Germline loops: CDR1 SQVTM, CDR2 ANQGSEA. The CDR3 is CSASDGVGTEAFF. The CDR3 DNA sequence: TGCAGCGCCTCTGACGGCGTCGGCACTGAAGCTTTCTTT. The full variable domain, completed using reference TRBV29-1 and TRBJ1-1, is SAVISQKPSRDICQRGTSLTIQCQVDSQVTMMFWYRQQPGQSLTLIATANQGSEATYESGFVIDKFPISRPNLTFSTLTVSNMSPEDSSIYLCSASDGVGTEAFFGQGTRLTVV.

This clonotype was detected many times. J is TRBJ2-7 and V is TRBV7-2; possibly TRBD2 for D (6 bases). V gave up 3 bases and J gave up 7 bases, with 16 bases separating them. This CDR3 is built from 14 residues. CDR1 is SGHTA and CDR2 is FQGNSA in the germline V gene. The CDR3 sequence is CASSLRGEFREQYF. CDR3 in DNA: TGTGCCAGCAGCTTGCGGGGCGAATTCAGGGAGCAGTACTTC.

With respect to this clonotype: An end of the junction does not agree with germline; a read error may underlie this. The DNA for the CDR3 is TGCACCAGCAGCATGAACAGAGATTATGAAGCTTTCTTT. Translation: CTSSMNRDYEAFF. The rearrangement joins TRBV5-1 to TRBJ1-1; D gene ambiguous. The CDR3 is 13 amino acids. Germline values: CDR1 SGHRS, CDR2 YFSETQ.

The CDR3 coding sequence is TGCAGTGCAACACCGGGACTGTTCTTCTATACGCAGTATTTT. This codes for CSATPGLFFYTQYF. This chain uses TRBV20-1 with TRBJ2-3, with D tentatively TRBD2 (6 bases). The CDR3 is 14 residues long. Germline CDR1 reads DFQATT; CDR2 reads SNEGSKA (reference sequence). With 6 bases removed from V and 7 bases from J, the gap between germline ends came to 20 bases.

CDR3: CSARSGDEENSNQPQHF. The DNA of the CDR3 is TGCAGTGCTAGATCCGGGGACGAAGAAAATAGCAATCAGCCCCAGCATTTT. The chain carries TRBV20-1 and TRBJ1-5; D is perhaps TRBD1 (5 bases). The CDR3 covers 17 residues. Trimming cost V 2 bases and J 0 bases, with 17 bases left between them. Germline lookup yields CDR1 DFQATT and CDR2 SNEGSKA (reference sequence).

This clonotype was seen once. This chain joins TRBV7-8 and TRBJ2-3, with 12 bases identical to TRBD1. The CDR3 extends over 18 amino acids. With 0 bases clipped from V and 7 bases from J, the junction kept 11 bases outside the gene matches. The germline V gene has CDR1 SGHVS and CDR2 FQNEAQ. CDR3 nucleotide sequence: TGTGCCAGCAGCTTAGCGAAAGGGACAGGGGGCTTAAGGAATACGCAGTATTTT. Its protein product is CASSLAKGTGGLRNTQYF.

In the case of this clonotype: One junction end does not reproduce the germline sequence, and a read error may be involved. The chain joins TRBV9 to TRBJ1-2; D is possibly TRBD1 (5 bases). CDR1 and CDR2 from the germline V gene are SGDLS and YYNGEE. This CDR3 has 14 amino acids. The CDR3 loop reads CASSVLGQNCGYTF. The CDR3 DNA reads TGTGCCAGCAGCGTCTTGGGGCAGAACTGTGGCTACACCTTC. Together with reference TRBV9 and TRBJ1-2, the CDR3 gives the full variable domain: DSGVTQTPKHLITATGQRVTLRCSPRSGDLSVYWYQQSLDQGLQFLIQYYNGEERAKGNILERFSAQQFPDLHSELNLSSLELGDSALYFCASSVLGQNCGYTFGSGTRLTVV.

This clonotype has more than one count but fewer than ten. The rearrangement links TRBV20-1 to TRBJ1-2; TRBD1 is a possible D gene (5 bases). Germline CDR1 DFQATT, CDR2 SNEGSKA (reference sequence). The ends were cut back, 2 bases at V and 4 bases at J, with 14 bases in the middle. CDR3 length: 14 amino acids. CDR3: CSARQPGRTYGYTF. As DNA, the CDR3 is TGCAGTGCTAGACAACCGGGACGGACCTATGGCTACACCTTC.

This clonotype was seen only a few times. The DNA of the CDR3 is TGTGCCAGCAGTCCGGGACTATCTCATAGCGGGAGAGGATACAATGAGCAGTTCTTC. This sequence encodes CASSPGLSHSGRGYNEQFF. The chain combines TRBV7-6 with TRBJ2-1; 9 bases line up with TRBD2. Trimming cost V 6 bases and J 4 bases; bases outside gene matches: 19. The CDR3 runs to 19 residues. The germline V gene has CDR1 SGHVS and CDR2 FNYEAQ. The variable domain in full, with the rest retrieved from reference TRBV7-6 and TRBJ2-1, is GAGVSQSPRYKVTKRGQDVALRCDPISGHVSLYWYRQALGQGPEFLTYFNYEAQQDKSGLPNDRFSAERPEGSISTLTIQRTEQRDSAMYRCASSPGLSHSGRGYNEQFFGPGTRLTVL.

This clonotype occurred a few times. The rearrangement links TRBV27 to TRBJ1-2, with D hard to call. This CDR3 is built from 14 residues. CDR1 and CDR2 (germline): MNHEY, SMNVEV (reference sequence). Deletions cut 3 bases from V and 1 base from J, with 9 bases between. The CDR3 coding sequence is TGTGCCAGCAGTTTGTCTCCGCGTAACTATGGCTACACCTTC. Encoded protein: CASSLSPRNYGYTF.

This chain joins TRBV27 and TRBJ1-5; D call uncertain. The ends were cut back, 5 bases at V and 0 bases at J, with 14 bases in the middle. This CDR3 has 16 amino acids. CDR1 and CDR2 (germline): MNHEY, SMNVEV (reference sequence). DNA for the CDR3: TGTGCCAGCAGTCCGATTGGGCCCAATAGCAATCAGCCCCAGCATTTT. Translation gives CASSPIGPNSNQPQHF.

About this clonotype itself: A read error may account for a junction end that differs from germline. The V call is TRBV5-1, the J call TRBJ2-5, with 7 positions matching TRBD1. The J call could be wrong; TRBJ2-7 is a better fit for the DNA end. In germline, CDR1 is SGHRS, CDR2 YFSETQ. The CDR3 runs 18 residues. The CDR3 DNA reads TGCGCCAGCAGCTGGAGTGGCGGACAGGCGGGCCACTCCTGCGAGCAGTACTTC. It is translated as CASSWSGGQAGHSCEQYF.

The CDR3: CASSLDVAGGQETQYF. The CDR3, as DNA: TGCGCCAGCAGCTTGGATGTAGCGGGGGGCCAAGAGACCCAGTACTTC. The chain uses TRBV5-1 and TRBJ2-5; 10 nucleotides line up with TRBD2. The ends lost 0 bases at V and 1 base at J; junction bases unmatched: 3. CDR3 length: 16 amino acids. Germline CDR1 reads SGHRS; CDR2 reads YFSETQ.

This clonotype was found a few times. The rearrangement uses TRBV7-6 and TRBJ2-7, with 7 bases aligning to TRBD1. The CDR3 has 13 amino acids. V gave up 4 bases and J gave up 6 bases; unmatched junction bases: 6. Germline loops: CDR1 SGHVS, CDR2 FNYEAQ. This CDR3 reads CASSYNRGSEQYF. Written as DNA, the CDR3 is TGTGCCAGCAGCTACAACAGGGGAAGCGAGCAGTACTTC.

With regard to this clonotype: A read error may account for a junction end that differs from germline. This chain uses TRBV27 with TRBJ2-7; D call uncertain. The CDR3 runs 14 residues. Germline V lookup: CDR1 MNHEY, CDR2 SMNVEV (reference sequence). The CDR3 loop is CASSLAISSHEQYF. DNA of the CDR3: TGTGCCAGCAGTTTAGCGATTAGCTCCCACGAGCAGTACTTC.

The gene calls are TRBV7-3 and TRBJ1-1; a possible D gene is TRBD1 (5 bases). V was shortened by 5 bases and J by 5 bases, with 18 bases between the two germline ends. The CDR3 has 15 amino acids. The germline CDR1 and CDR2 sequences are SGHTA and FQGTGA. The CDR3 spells CASSPGGGIGTEAFF. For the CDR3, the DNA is TGTGCCAGCAGCCCCGGGGGGGGGATTGGAACTGAAGCTTTCTTT. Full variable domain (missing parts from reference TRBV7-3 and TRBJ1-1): GAGVSQTPSNKVTEKGKYVELRCDPISGHTALYWYRQSLGQGPEFLIYFQGTGAADDSGLPNDRFFAVRPEGSVSTLKIQRTERGDSAVYLCASSPGGGIGTEAFFGQGTRLTVV.

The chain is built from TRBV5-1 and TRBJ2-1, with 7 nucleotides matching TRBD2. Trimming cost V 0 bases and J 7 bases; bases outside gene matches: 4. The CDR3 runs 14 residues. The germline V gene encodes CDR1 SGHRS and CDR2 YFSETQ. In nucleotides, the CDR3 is TGCGCCAGCAGCTTGGCGACTAGCAGAAATGAGCAGTTCTTC. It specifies CASSLATSRNEQFF.

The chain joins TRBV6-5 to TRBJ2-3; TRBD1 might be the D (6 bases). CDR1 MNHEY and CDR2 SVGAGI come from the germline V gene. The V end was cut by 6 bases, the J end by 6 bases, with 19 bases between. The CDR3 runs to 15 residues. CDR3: CASSPGTYPSDTQYF. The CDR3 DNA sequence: TGTGCCAGCAGCCCCGGGACATATCCTTCCGATACGCAGTATTTT.

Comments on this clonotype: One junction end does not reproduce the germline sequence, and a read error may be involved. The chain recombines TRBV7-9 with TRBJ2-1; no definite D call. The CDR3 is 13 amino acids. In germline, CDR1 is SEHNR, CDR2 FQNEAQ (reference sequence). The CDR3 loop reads CAGSLLLGLEQFF. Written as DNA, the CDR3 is TGCGCCGGCAGCTTACTTCTCGGGCTCGAGCAGTTCTTC.

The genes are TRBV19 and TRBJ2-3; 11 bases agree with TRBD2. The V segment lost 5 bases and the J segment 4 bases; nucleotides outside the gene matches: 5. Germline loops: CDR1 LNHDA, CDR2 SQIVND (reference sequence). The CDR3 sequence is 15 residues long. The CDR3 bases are TGTGCCAGTAGTGGGGGGACTAGCGGCCCAGATACGCAGTATTTT. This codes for CASSGGTSGPDTQYF.